The 3 T cell receptor beta chains in this list originate from one sample, sequenced in a study of blood T cell repertoires in COVID-19. The data were produced by immunoSEQ multiplex PCR, yet TCRdb's version contains in-frame clones alone and is incomplete. The sample consists of 95,000 to 150,000 clones, approximately 89% of them appearing once. The sequencing input was peripheral blood. The receptors originated from a woman of 80 years or more with COVID-19, enrolled during active disease.

This chain links TRBV2 with TRBJ2-2; 7 bases map to TRBD2. Germline V lookup: CDR1 SNHLY, CDR2 FYNNEI. This CDR3 comprises 18 residues. Losses at the gene ends were 10 bases for V and 2 bases for J; bases not matched to a gene: 19. CDR3 bases: TGTGCCATTACTCATGGAGCGTCTAGCGGACCAAACACCGGGGAGCTGTTTTTT. This codes for CAITHGASSGPNTGELFF.

The genes are TRBV6-1 and TRBJ1-1; 10 positions match TRBD1. The CDR3 loop spans 14 amino acids. Germline lookup yields CDR1 MNHNS and CDR2 SASEGT. V was pared by 2 bases and J by 5 bases, with 2 bases of the junction left unmatched. As DNA, the CDR3 is TGTGCCAGCAGTGAAAGGGGACAGGGGACTGAAGCTTTCTTT. Translation: CASSERGQGTEAFF.

The chain's CDR3 is CASSPIDSSNQPQHF. For the CDR3, the DNA is TGTGCCAGCTCACCCATAGACAGCAGCAATCAGCCCCAGCATTTT. The chain employs TRBV18 and TRBJ1-5, with D possibly TRBD1 on 5 matching bases. Per germline, CDR1 KGHSH and CDR2 LQKENI. The CDR3 is made up of 15 amino acids. V lost 3 bases and J lost 1, with 10 bases in between.